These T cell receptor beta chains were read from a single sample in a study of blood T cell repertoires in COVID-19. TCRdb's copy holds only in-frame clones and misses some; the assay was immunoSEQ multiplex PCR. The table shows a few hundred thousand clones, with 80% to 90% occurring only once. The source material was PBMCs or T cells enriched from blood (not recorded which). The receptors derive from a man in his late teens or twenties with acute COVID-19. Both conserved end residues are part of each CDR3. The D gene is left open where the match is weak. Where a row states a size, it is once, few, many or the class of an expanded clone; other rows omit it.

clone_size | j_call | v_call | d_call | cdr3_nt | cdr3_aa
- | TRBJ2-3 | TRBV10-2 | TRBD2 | TGCGCCAGCACCCGACTAGCGGGAGTGACAGATACGCAGTATTTT | CASTRLAGVTDTQYF
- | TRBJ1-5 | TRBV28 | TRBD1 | TGTGCCAGCAGTCCCGGACAGGGGGTAGGTCAGCCCCAGCATTTT | CASSPGQGVGQPQHF
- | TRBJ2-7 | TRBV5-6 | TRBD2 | TGTGCCAGCAGCCCAGGGGGGCTAGCGGGAGTCGTTGACTACGAGCAGTACTTC | CASSPGGLAGVVDYEQYF
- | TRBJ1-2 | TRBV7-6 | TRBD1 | TGTGCCAGCAGCTCAACCCCAGGACAGGGGAACTATGGCTACACCTTC | CASSSTPGQGNYGYTF
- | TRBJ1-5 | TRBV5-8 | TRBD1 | TGTGCCAGCAGCTTTTACAGGGGGTTCAATCAGCCCCAGCATTTT | CASSFYRGFNQPQHF
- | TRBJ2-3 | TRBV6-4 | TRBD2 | TGTGCCAGCAGTGACACTAGCGGCACAGATACGCAGTATTTT | CASSDTSGTDTQYF
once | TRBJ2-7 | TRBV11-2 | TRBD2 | TGTGCCAGCAGCTTAGGCGGACTAGCGGGACTCGAGCAGTACTTC | CASSLGGLAGLEQYF
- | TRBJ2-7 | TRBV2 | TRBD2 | TGTGCCAGCAGACTAGCGGACTACGAGCAGTACTTC | CASRLADYEQYF
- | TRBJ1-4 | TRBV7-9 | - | TGTGCCAGCAGCCCAGCCCGGGATAATGAAAAACTGTTTTTT | CASSPARDNEKLFF
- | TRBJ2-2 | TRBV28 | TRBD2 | TGTGCCAGCAGCCCGTCTGGACGTGGACTAGGCGGCGGGGAGCTGTTTTTT | CASSPSGRGLGGGELFF
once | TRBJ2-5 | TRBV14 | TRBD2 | TGTGCCAGCAGCCAACTTACGCTAGCGGGAGACTACAGCCAAGAGACCCAGTACTTC | CASSQLTLAGDYSQETQYF
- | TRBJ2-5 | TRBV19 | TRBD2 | TGTGCCAGTAGCGGCGGGAGGGCCAACCAAGAGACCCAGTACTTC | CASSGGRANQETQYF
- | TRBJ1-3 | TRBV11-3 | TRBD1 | TGTGCCAGCAGCACAGGGGGCTCTGGAAACACCATATATTTT | CASSTGGSGNTIYF
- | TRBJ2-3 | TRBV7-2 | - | TGTGCCAGCAGCTTAGGGGACATTTCAGATACGCAGTATTTT | CASSLGDISDTQYF
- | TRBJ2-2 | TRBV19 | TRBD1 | TGTGCCAGTAGTGAGGACAGGGCGGCCGGGGAGCTGTTTTTT | CASSEDRAAGELFF
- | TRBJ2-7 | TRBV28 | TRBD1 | TGTGCCAGCAGCCGGAGGCAGGGGGCGAGGGAGCAGTACTTC | CASSRRQGAREQYF
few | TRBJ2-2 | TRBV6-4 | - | TGTGCCAGCCGCGGTAGCGAGAACACCGGGGAGCTGTTTTTT | CASRGSENTGELFF
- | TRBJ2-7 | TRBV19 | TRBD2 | TGTGCCAGTAGTATAGGCAGGACTAGCGGGTTCCACGAGCAGTACTTC | CASSIGRTSGFHEQYF
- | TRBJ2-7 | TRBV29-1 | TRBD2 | TGCAGCGTTGAAGGTATTAGCGGGAGCTCCTACGAGCAGTACTTC | CSVEGISGSSYEQYF
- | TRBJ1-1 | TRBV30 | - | TGTGCCTGGAGTGTTGAGGGAATAGAAGCTTTCTTT | CAWSVEGIEAFF
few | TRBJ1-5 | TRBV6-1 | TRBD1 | TGTGCCAGCAGTGAATCAGGGGGCGATCAGCCCCAGCATTTT | CASSESGGDQPQHF
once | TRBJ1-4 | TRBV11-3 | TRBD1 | TGTGCCAGCGGGTCACAGGGGGGTGAGGAAAAACTGTTTTTT | CASGSQGGEEKLFF
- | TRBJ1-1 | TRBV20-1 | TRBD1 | TGCAGTGCTAGTGTAGGACAGGGGACTTCGAACACTGAAGCTTTCTTT | CSASVGQGTSNTEAFF
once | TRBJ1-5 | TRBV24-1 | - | TGTGCCACCAGTGGACACAGGGAATCGAGCAATCAGCCCCAGCATTTT | CATSGHRESSNQPQHF
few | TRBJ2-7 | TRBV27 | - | TGTGCCAGCAGTTTAACCGAGTTAGCGAGCTCCTACGAGCAGTACTTC | CASSLTELASSYEQYF
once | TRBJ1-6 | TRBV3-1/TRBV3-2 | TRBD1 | TGTGCCAGCTCGACAGGGCGGAATAATTCACCCCTCCACTTT | CASSTGRNNSPLHF
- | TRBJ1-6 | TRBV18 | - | TGTGCCAGCTCACCTCTCGGGACAAACGATAATTCACCCCTCCACTTT | CASSPLGTNDNSPLHF
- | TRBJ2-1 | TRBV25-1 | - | TGTGCCAGCAGGGGAGGACTGGGTCGAAATGAGCAGTTCTTC | CASRGGLGRNEQFF